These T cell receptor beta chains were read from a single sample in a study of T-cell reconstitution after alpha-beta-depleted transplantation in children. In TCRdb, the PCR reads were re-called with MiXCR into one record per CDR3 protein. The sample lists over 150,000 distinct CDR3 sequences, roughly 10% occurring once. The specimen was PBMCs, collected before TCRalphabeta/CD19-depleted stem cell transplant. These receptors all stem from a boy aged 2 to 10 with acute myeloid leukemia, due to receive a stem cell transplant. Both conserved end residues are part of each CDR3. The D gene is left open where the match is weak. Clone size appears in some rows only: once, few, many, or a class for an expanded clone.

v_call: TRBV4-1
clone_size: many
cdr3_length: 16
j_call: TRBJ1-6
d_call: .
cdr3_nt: TGCGCCAGCAGCCAGAGCAGGGATCGCTATAATTCACCCCTCCACTTT
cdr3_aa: CASSQSRDRYNSPLHF

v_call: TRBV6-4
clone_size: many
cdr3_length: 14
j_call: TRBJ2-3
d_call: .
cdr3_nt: TGTGCCAGCAGTGCCGATGAATTAGCAGATACGCAGTATTTT
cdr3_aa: CASSADELADTQYF

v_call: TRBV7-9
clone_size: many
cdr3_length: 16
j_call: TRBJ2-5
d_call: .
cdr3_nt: TGTGCCAGCAGCCGCGGGGTCGGGGGCTCCCAAGAGACCCAGTACTTC
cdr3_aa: CASSRGVGGSQETQYF

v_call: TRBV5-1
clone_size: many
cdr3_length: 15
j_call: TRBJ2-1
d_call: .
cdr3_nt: TGCGCCAGCAGCTTGCTACCCTGGCCCTACAATGAGCAGTTCTTC
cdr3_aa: CASSLLPWPYNEQFF

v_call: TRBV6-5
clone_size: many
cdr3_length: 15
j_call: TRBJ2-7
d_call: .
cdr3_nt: TGTGCCAGCAGTTACTCGCCCACGGTAACCTACGAGCAGTACTTC
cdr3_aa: CASSYSPTVTYEQYF

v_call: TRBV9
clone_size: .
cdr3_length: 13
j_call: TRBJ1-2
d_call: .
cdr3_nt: TGTGCCAGCAGCTTATCGCCTGGCTATGGCTACACCTTC
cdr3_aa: CASSLSPGYGYTF

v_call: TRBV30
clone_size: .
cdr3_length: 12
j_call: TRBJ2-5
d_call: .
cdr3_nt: TGTGCCTGGAGTACTATGGGAGAGACCCAGTACTTC
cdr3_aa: CAWSTMGETQYF

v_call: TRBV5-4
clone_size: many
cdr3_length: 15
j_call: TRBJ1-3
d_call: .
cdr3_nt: TGTGCCAGCAGCCGCCCGGAAAGCTCTGGAAACACCATATATTTT
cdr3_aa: CASSRPESSGNTIYF

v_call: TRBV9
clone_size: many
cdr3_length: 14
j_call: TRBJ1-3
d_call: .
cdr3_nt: TGTGCCAGCAGCGTAGGTGGAGGACGAAACACCATATATTTT
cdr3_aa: CASSVGGGRNTIYF

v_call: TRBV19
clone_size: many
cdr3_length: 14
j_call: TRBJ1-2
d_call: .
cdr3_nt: TGTGCCAGTAGTCCCGGGACGGTTCCTTATGGCTACACCTTC
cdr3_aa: CASSPGTVPYGYTF

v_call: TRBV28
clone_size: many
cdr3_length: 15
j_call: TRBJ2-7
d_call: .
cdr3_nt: TGTGCCAGCAGAACGTCTGGGGCGGGAATGAACGAGCAGTACTTC
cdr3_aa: CASRTSGAGMNEQYF

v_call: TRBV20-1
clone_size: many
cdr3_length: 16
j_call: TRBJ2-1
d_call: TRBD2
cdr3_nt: TGCAGTGCCCCCCGTACTAGCGGGAGGGCCAGAGGTGAGCAGTTCTTC
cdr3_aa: CSAPRTSGRARGEQFF

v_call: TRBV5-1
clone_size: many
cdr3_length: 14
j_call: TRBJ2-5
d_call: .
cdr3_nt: TGCGCCAGCAGCCCCGCGGGTTCAGGAGAGACCCAGTACTTC
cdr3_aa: CASSPAGSGETQYF

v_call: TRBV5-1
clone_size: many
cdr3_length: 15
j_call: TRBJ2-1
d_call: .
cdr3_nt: TGCGCCAGCAGCTTTAGTCTGGGGAGACACAATGAGCAGTTCTTC
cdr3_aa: CASSFSLGRHNEQFF

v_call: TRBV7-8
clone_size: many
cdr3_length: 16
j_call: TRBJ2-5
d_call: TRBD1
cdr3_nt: TGTGCCAGCAGCCCAAATAACCGGGACAGAAAAGAGACCCAGTACTTC
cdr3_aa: CASSPNNRDRKETQYF

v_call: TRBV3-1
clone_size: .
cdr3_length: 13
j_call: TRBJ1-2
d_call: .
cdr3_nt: TGTGCCATCTGCCGGGGGGGTAGCTATGGCTACACCTTC
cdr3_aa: CAICRGGSYGYTF

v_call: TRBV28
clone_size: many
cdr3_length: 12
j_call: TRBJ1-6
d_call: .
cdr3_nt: TGTGCCAGCAGTTTAATGCAGTCACCCCTCCACTTT
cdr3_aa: CASSLMQSPLHF

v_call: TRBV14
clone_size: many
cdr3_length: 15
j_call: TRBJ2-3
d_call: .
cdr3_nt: TGTGCCAGCAGCCAAGTTCACGGCGGCACAGATACGCAGTATTTT
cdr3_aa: CASSQVHGGTDTQYF

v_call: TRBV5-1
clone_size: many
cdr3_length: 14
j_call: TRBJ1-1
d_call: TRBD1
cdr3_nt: TGCGCCAGCAGCTTACAGGGGGCAAGCACTGAAGCTTTCTTT
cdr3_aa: CASSLQGASTEAFF

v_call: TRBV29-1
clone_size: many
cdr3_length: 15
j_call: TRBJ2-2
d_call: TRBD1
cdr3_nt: TGCAGCGTTCCCCGGACAGGGTTAAACACCGGGGAGCTGTTTTTT
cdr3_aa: CSVPRTGLNTGELFF

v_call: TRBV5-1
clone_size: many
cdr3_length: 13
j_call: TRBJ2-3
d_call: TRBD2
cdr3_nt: TGCGCCAGCCGACTAGCGAACACAGATACGCAGTATTTT
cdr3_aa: CASRLANTDTQYF

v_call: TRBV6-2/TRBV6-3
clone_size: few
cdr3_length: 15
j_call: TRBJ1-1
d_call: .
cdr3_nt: TGTGCCAGCAGTTACTCATCAGGGGCTAACACTGAAGCTTTCTTT
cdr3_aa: CASSYSSGANTEAFF

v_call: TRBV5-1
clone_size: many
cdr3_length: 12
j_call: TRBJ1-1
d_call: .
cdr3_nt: TGCGCCAGCAGCGTTGACCGGTATGAAGCTTTCTTT
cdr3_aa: CASSVDRYEAFF

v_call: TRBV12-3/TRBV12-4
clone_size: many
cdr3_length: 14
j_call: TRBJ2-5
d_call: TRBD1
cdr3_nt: TGTGCCAGCAGCACTCAGGGGGCATGGGAGACCCAGTACTTC
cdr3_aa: CASSTQGAWETQYF

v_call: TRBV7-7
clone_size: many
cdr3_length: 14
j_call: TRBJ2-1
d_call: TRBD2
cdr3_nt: TGTGCCAGCAGCTTATACCCTAGCGGGAGTGAGCAGTTCTTC
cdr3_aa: CASSLYPSGSEQFF

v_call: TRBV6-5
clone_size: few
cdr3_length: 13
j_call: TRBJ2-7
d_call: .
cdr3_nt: TGTGCCAGCAGTTACGGCGATGCCTACGAGCAGTACTTC
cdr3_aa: CASSYGDAYEQYF

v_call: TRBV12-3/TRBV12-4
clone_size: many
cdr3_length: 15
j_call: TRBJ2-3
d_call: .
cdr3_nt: TGTGCCAGCAGTGTGGGAGGATCAATCACAGATACGCAGTATTTT
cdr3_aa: CASSVGGSITDTQYF

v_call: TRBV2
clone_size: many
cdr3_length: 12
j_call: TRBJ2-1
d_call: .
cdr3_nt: TGTGCCAGCGACCTGAGGGGTAATGAGCAGTTCTTC
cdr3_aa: CASDLRGNEQFF

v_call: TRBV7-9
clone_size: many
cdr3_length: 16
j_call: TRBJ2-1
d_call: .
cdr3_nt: TGTGCCAGCAGCTTAATTTTAGACTTGAATTACAATGAGCAGTTCTTC
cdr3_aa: CASSLILDLNYNEQFF

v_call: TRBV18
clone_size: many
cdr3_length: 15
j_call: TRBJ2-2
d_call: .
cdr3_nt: TGTGCCAGCTCACCACCTCGAGGGTCCACCGGGGAGCTGTTTTTT
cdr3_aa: CASSPPRGSTGELFF

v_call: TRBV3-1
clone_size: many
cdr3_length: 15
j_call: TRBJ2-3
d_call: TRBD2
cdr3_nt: TGTGCCAGCAGCCAAGAGGCGGGAGTAGCAGATACGCAGTATTTT
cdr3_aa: CASSQEAGVADTQYF

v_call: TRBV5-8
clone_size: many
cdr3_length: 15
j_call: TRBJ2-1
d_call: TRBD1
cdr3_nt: TGTGCCAGCAGCCCCGAGTGGGACAGGGTCAATGAGCAGTTCTTC
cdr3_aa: CASSPEWDRVNEQFF

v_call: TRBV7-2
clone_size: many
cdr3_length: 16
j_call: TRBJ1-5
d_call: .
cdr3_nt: TGTGCCAGCAGCTTACAAGGGACGGCGTCCCATCAGCCCCAGCATTTT
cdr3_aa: CASSLQGTASHQPQHF

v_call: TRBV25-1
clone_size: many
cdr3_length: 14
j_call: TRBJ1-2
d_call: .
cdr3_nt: TGTGCCAGCAGTGAATTAGGGGAAAACTATGGCTACACCTTC
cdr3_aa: CASSELGENYGYTF

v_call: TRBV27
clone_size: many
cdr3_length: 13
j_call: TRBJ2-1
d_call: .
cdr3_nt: TGTGCCAGCAGAAAGGACCGACCCAATGAGCAGTTCTTC
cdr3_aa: CASRKDRPNEQFF

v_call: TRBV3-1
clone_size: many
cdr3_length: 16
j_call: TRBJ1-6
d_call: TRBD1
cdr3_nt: TGTGCCAGCAGCCACGGACAGGGGGCTGGTAATTCACCCCTCCACTTT
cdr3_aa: CASSHGQGAGNSPLHF

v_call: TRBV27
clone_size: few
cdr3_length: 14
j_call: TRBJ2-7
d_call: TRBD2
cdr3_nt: TGTGCCAGCAGTTTCCAGCGGGAGAGCTACGAGCAGTACTTC
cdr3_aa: CASSFQRESYEQYF

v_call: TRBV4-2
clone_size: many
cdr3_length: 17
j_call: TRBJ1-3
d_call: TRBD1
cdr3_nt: TGTGCCAGCAGCCAAGATGTCGGACAGGGTACTGGAAACACCATATATTTT
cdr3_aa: CASSQDVGQGTGNTIYF

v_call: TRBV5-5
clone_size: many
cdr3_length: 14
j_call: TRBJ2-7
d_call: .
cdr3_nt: TGTGCCAGCAGCTTGGGACAGCGGACGTACGAGCAGTACTTC
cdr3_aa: CASSLGQRTYEQYF